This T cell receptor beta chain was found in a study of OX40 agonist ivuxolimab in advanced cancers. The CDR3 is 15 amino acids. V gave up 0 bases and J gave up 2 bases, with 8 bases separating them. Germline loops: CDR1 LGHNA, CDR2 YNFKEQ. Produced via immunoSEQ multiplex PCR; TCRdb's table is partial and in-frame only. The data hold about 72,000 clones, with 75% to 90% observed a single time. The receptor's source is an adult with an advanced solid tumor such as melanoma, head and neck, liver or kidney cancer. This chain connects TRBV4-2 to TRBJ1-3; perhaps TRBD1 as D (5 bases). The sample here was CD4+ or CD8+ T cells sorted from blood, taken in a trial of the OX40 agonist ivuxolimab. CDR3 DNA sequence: TGTGCCAGCAGCCAAGATCCGGGGGCTGGAAACACCATATATTTT. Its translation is CASSQDPGAGNTIYF.